This record looks at one TCR beta chain sequence and its context. Its antigen is not known. The V gene's germline CDR1 is SEHNR and CDR2 FQNEAQ (reference sequence). V lost 2 bases, J lost 7 bases, and 11 bases lay in between. CDR3 length: 13 residues. The sample originates from a study of cytomegalovirus exposure and HLA in healthy donors. Study-wide results and caveats: The productive fraction for most TCR beta V segments was about 87% or about 30% in an earlier analysis.

PCR primers comprised 60 Vbeta and 13 Jbeta primers. Measured with immunoSEQ multiplex PCR; TCRdb has only the in-frame clones, and not every one. The table lists 95,000 to 120,000 clones, 74% of them singletons, with 4% to 5% in the top ten. The sequence was obtained from a woman in her thirties or forties in good health and CMV-seropositive. The chain employs TRBV7-9 and TRBJ1-1; D is uncertain. Sequenced material: PBMCs. The CDR3 region is CASSLPPSVEAFF. As DNA, the CDR3 is TGTGCCAGCAGCTTACCCCCCTCAGTTGAAGCTTTCTTT.